This paragraph covers one T cell receptor (beta chain) sequence. Its antigen is still unknown. This entry belongs to a study of shared clonotypes between healthy human individuals. The J segment lost 2 bases and the V segment lost 1 base, leaving 3 bases of the junction unmatched. Germline-derived CDR1 and CDR2 are LGHNA and YNFKEQ. CDR3 length: 15 amino acids. Study outcomes and limitations: Sample collection involved blood only; tissue repertoires are likely different.

The assay was carried out at the deep level. Repertoires were generated with immunoSEQ multiplex PCR, while TCRdb's copy carries only in-frame clones and drops some. The data hold about 480,000 clones, with over 60% observed a single time. The receptor was isolated from a woman between 40 and 50 years old in good health. Some clones in this sample may be carry-over from other donors' samples. The genes are TRBV4-2 and TRBJ2-7; TRBD2 matches at 9 bases. The sequencing input was PBMCs. The CDR3 nucleotides are TGTGCCAGCAGCCAAGGTAGGACTAGCGCCTACGAGCAGTACTTC. This sequence encodes CASSQGRTSAYEQYF.